This T cell receptor (beta chain) was captured in a study of cytomegalovirus exposure and HLA in healthy donors. Whole-study context: Early release data held some 80 million unique TCRs from HLA-typed donors. Study conclusions and caveats: It was reported in a later analysis that an Asian-associated ancestry cluster showed fewer N-insertions than the roughly 660-donor mean. V- and J-gene trimming in TCR beta was tied to a missense DCLRE1C variant by an analysis performed later.

The PCR used 60 Vbeta and 13 Jbeta primers. In the original workflow: In a later analysis, 80 million to 100 million unique TCR beta chains included roughly 11 million shared by two or more donors. Profiling relied on immunoSEQ multiplex PCR, and the TCRdb table lists in-frame clones only, not all of them. For V, J and clone size, that table is used; D and trimming come from the DNA. This table has 99,000 or so clones, just over 75% appearing once. The CDR3 has 15 residues. J lost 4 bases, V lost 5 bases, and 6 bases had no gene match. Per the germline V gene, CDR1 is MNHNS and CDR2 is SASEGT. As regards this clone: What it binds is not known.

This clonotype was obtained from a man aged 35-49 years in good health and CMV-seropositive. The V call is TRBV6-1, the J call TRBJ1-5, with 9 bases fitting TRBD1. The sample comprised PBMCs. In DNA, the CDR3 is TGTGCCAGCAGTCCGATCGGGACAGGGAATCAGCCCCAGCATTTT. Translated, it gives CASSPIGTGNQPQHF.